One sample yielded the 23 T cell receptor beta chains listed below, sequenced in a study of blood T cell repertoires in COVID-19. Sequencing used immunoSEQ multiplex PCR; TCRdb keeps in-frame clones, though not all of them. The sample shows about 360,000 clones, more than 75% of them seen only once. Sequencing was done on a sample of peripheral blood. These receptors originate from a human donor in a cohort sampled during active COVID-19.

This clone was seen once. The chain has TRBV5-6 and TRBJ2-3; the D gene is possibly TRBD2 (5 bases). Trimming pared 6 bases from V and 6 bases from J, leaving 20 bases between. The CDR3 runs 15 residues. Germline-derived CDR1 and CDR2 are SGHDT and YYEEEE. This CDR3 reads CASIWRNRIGDTQYF. The CDR3 DNA follows: TGTGCCAGCATCTGGAGGAACCGGATCGGGGATACGCAGTATTTT.

The rearrangement uses TRBV5-1 and TRBJ1-4; D remains ambiguous. V lost 2 bases and J 7 bases, leaving 18 bases between the germline ends. This CDR3 has 16 residues. From germline, CDR1 is SGHRS and CDR2 YFSETQ. The chain's CDR3 is CASSFRNSDSPEKLFF. In nucleotides, the CDR3 is TGCGCCAGCAGCTTCCGGAACTCTGACTCCCCTGAAAAACTGTTTTTT.

V gene TRBV27 combines with J gene TRBJ1-4, with 10 bases identical to TRBD1. Losses at the gene ends were 10 bases for V and 10 bases for J; bases not matched to a gene: 3. This CDR3 contains 11 residues. Germline CDR1 MNHEY, CDR2 SMNVEV (reference sequence). The CDR3 protein is CATGTGAKLFF. Here the CDR3 DNA reads TGTGCCACCGGGACAGGGGCAAAACTGTTTTTT.

The chain links TRBV30 to TRBJ2-1; weak D call: TRBD2 (5 bases). Per germline, CDR1 GTSNPN and CDR2 SVGIG (reference sequence). The CDR3 has 13 amino acids. V lost 5 bases and J 4 bases, leaving 12 bases between the germline ends. CDR3 sequence: CAWLRTSYNEQFF. Here the CDR3 DNA reads TGTGCCTGGTTGAGGACTTCTTACAATGAGCAGTTCTTC.

V usage is TRBV4-2 and J usage is TRBJ1-3; D not resolved. The CDR3 sequence is 17 residues long. Between the trimmed V and J ends, which lost 3 bases and 1 base, there was a span of 16 bases. The germline CDR1 and CDR2 sequences are LGHNA and YNFKEQ. The CDR3 loop reads CASSHEGYGISGNTIYF. CDR3 in DNA: TGTGCCAGCAGCCACGAAGGCTACGGGATATCTGGAAACACCATATATTTT.

This chain joins TRBV7-2 and TRBJ2-3, with TRBD2 matching over 11 bases. Germline CDR1 SGHTA, CDR2 FQGNSA. The CDR3 runs 17 residues. V shed 3 bases, J shed 0 bases, and the junction held 5 bases outside the gene matches. The CDR3, as DNA: TGTGCCAGCAGCTTGGACCTAGCGGGGGGTAGCACAGATACGCAGTATTTT. Its translation is CASSLDLAGGSTDTQYF.

This chain uses TRBV9 with TRBJ1-6; maybe TRBD1 (6 bases). This CDR3 region has 13 residues. Germline CDR1 is SGDLS and CDR2 is YYNGEE. The V gene lost 4 bases and the J gene lost 10 bases, with 12 bases spanning the gap. CDR3 sequence (DNA): TGTGCCAGCAGCACGACAGGCCTATCACCCCTCCACTTT. The encoded protein is CASSTTGLSPLHF.

The chain links TRBV5-4 to TRBJ2-7, with 8 bases identical to TRBD2. The CDR3 covers 14 residues. Germline assignment: CDR1 SGHNT and CDR2 YYREEE (reference sequence). Trimming took 9 bases from V and 0 from J; bases not matched to a gene: 8. The CDR3 DNA reads as TGTGCCACCTCCGTAGCGGGGTTCTCCTACGAGCAGTACTTC. Translating gives CATSVAGFSYEQYF.

The chain recombines TRBV6-6 with TRBJ1-5; no firm D call. This CDR3 has 13 amino acids. Trimming took 2 bases from V and 7 from J, leaving 9 bases between them. CDR1 MNHNY and CDR2 SVGAGI come from the germline V gene (reference sequence). CDR3 nucleotide sequence: TGTGCCAGCAGTTACACCGCGGGCCAGCCCCAGCATTTT. This codes for CASSYTAGQPQHF.

This clone was counted only a few times. The genes are TRBV27 and TRBJ1-1; no reliable D call. V lost 6 bases, J lost 1 base, and 15 bases lay in between. Germline CDR1 is MNHEY and CDR2 is SMNVEV (reference sequence). This CDR3 comprises 15 residues. The CDR3 bases are TGTGCCAGCAGCCCTCGGAGGGCCTGGAACACTGAAGCTTTCTTT. This sequence encodes CASSPRRAWNTEAFF.

The gene calls are TRBV5-4 and TRBJ2-1, with 10 positions matching TRBD2. CDR3 length: 15 residues. CDR1 is SGHNT and CDR2 is YYREEE in the germline V gene (reference sequence). The ends lost 4 bases at V and 7 bases at J; junction bases unmatched: 8. The chain's CDR3 is CASSPSGGGRNEQFF. CDR3 nucleotides: TGTGCCAGCAGCCCCAGCGGGGGGGGACGGAATGAGCAGTTCTTC.

The chain links TRBV5-4 to TRBJ2-5; 11 bases map to TRBD2. Germline values: CDR1 SGHNT, CDR2 YYREEE (reference sequence). J gave up 4 bases and V 4 bases, and 9 bases lay outside the gene matches. This CDR3 is 16 amino acids long. CDR3 sequence (DNA): TGTGCCAGCAGCCCCGAACTAGCGGGGGCCCGAGAGACCCAGTACTTC. Amino acid sequence: CASSPELAGARETQYF.

The rearrangement uses TRBV5-1 and TRBJ1-1, with D hard to call. Germline assignment: CDR1 SGHRS and CDR2 YFSETQ. The V end was cut by 1 base, the J end by 1 base, with 8 bases between. The CDR3 runs 14 residues. The DNA of the CDR3 is TGCGCCAGCAGCTTGCGAGCGGAGAACACTGAAGCTTTCTTT. As protein: CASSLRAENTEAFF. Drawing the rest from reference TRBV5-1 and TRBJ1-1, the complete variable domain is KAGVTQTPRYLIKTRGQQVTLSCSPISGHRSVSWYQQTPGQGLQFLFEYFSETQRNKGNFPGRFSGRQFSNSRSEMNVSTLELGDSALYLCASSLRAENTEAFFGQGTRLTVV.

CDR3 region: CASSFTGLAGDGDTQYF. CDR3 nucleotides: TGTGCCAGTAGTTTCACCGGACTAGCGGGAGATGGAGATACGCAGTATTTT. V gene TRBV19 combines with J gene TRBJ2-3; 13 nucleotides line up with TRBD2. The germline V gene encodes CDR1 LNHDA and CDR2 SQIVND (reference sequence). This CDR3 contains 17 residues. Trimming took 5 bases from V and 5 from J; bases not matched to a gene: 10.

The CDR3 reads CAWSGHSYSNQPQHF. The CDR3 DNA reads TGTGCCTGGAGTGGGCACAGTTATAGCAATCAGCCCCAGCATTTT. The chain combines TRBV30 with TRBJ1-5; D is unclear. Per germline, CDR1 GTSNPN and CDR2 SVGIG (reference sequence). V gave up 1 base and J gave up 0 bases, with 10 bases separating them. The CDR3 spans 15 residues.

This chain connects TRBV28 to TRBJ1-4, with a possible D match to TRBD1 (6 bases). With 3 bases removed from V and 5 bases from J, the gap between germline ends came to 22 bases. The germline V gene encodes CDR1 MDHEN and CDR2 SYDVKM. The CDR3 loop spans 18 amino acids. CDR3 nucleotide sequence: TGTGCCAGCAGTTTTGGAGGGGGGGGAGACGGAGGAAATGAAAAACTGTTTTTT. This gives the protein CASSFGGGGDGGNEKLFF. The full variable domain, completed using reference TRBV28 and TRBJ1-4, is DVKVTQSSRYLVKRTGEKVFLECVQDMDHENMFWYRQDPGLGLRLIYFSYDVKMKEKGDIPEGYSVSREKKERFSLILESASTNQTSMYLCASSFGGGGDGGNEKLFFGSGTQLSVL.

The chain is built from TRBV27 and TRBJ2-2, with 9 bases fitting TRBD2. The CDR3 sequence is 18 residues long. V dropped 2 bases and J dropped 7; count of bases not matched to a gene: 14. Germline-derived CDR1 and CDR2 are MNHEY and SMNVEV (reference sequence). The CDR3 coding sequence is TGTGCCAGCAGTTTACTTGCGGGAGGGCCCCCCCGAGGCGGGGAGCTGTTTTTT. The encoded protein is CASSLLAGGPPRGGELFF.

The chain has TRBV11-2 and TRBJ1-2, with 11 bases identical to TRBD1. Trimming took 4 bases from V and 6 from J; bases not matched to a gene: 4. CDR1 is SGHAT and CDR2 is FQNNGV in the germline V gene. This CDR3 has 14 residues. The CDR3 loop reads CASSSRTGGHGYTF. For the CDR3, the DNA is TGTGCCAGCAGCTCCAGGACAGGGGGCCATGGCTACACCTTC.

The CDR3 region is CASSLSGGERDTQYF. Here the CDR3 DNA reads TGTGCCAGCAGCCTTAGCGGGGGGGAGAGAGATACGCAGTATTTT. The genes are TRBV11-1 and TRBJ2-3; 11 bases are a match to TRBD2. J lost 5 bases, V lost 5 bases, and 6 bases had no gene match. This CDR3 is built from 15 residues. Germline V gene sequence: CDR1 SGHAT, CDR2 FQDESV (reference sequence).

The CDR3 region is CASTGVQREVGGYEQYF. CDR3 DNA sequence: TGTGCCAGCACGGGAGTCCAGCGGGAGGTAGGAGGCTACGAGCAGTACTTC. The chain is built from TRBV28 and TRBJ2-7; 9 nucleotides line up with TRBD2. The V gene's germline CDR1 is MDHEN and CDR2 SYDVKM. V was pared by 7 bases and J by 3 bases, with 16 bases of the junction left unmatched. CDR3 size: 17 residues.

The chain recombines TRBV4-1 with TRBJ2-7; 9 bases align to TRBD1. V lost 5 bases to trimming and J lost 3 bases; unmatched junction nucleotides: 5. CDR3 length equals 14 residues. Per germline, CDR1 MGHRA and CDR2 YSYEKL. The chain's CDR3 is CASSARDRVYEQYF. The CDR3 DNA reads TGCGCCAGCAGCGCCCGGGACAGGGTCTACGAGCAGTACTTC.

This chain joins TRBV5-8 and TRBJ2-1; D is perhaps TRBD2 (6 bases). The CDR3 length is 13 residues. V was trimmed by 6 bases and J by 5 bases, leaving 12 bases between them. Per the germline V gene, CDR1 is SGHTS and CDR2 is YDEGEE. The CDR3 region is CASNLAANNEQFF. As DNA, the CDR3 is TGTGCCAGCAACTTAGCGGCAAACAATGAGCAGTTCTTC.

The rearrangement links TRBV5-1 to TRBJ2-7; 9 bases agree with TRBD2. Unmatched junction bases numbered 13, after V lost 3 bases and J lost 12 bases. CDR3 length: 14 residues. CDR1 is SGHRS and CDR2 is YFSETQ in the germline V gene. CDR3 loop: CASSSGGLGTSLYF. CDR3 nucleotide sequence: TGCGCCAGCAGCTCCGGCGGGTTGGGGACTAGCCTGTACTTC. Based on the CDR3 plus reference TRBV5-1 and TRBJ2-7, the full variable domain is KAGVTQTPRYLIKTRGQQVTLSCSPISGHRSVSWYQQTPGQGLQFLFEYFSETQRNKGNFPGRFSGRQFSNSRSEMNVSTLELGDSALYLCASSSGGLGTSLYFGPGTRLTVT.